Below, one T cell receptor (beta chain) is given with its context. No antigen is known for it. No much larger clone exists at a distance of one base, and base qualities are not known. Trimming takes 1 base from V and 4 bases from J, and the germline ends sit 14 bases apart. The CDR3 numbers 16 residues from cysteine through phenylalanine. The retained sequence is limited to the CDR3, 48 bases, with the frame set at the first base. CDR1 and CDR2, per the germline V gene, are SGHTA and FQGNSA. TCRbeta CDR3 regions were amplified from genomic DNA using the immunoSEQ Assay, a bias-controlled multiplex PCR. The published analysis was carried out like this. The number of nucleated cells in each sample was estimated by amplification of reference gene primers within the assay. To quantify the absolute abundance of each unique TCRbeta CDR3 rearrangement, sequence reads were collapsed and filtered. For each sample, productive Simpson clonality was calculated as the square root of Simpson's diversity index across productive rearrangements. Not all clones reach the TCRdb copy of this immuneACCESS table, which keeps in-frame sequences only. Checked studies attribute under half of the gap to unresolved V genes and leave the rest unexplained. V, J and clone size derive from that table, while D and trimming were established from the DNA sequence. In all, the sample holds approximately 100,000 clones, and around 93% of those were seen once. About 18% of the sample is in the top ten clones.

Each collaborating institution followed its own protocols to collect whole blood in K2EDTA tubes. Collaborator samples were shipped for TCRbeta analysis as frozen whole blood, isolated PBMCs, or DNA extracted from either sample type. These data belong to a study of blood T cell repertoires in COVID-19 (dated by TCRdb to the early 2020s). For context, the study as a whole: Samples covering the acute and convalescent phases of COVID-19 were provided by collaborators in the United States, Italy and Spain. The prospective study material was composed of cDNA or gDNA derived from T cells, B-cell-depleted T cells, or PBMCs. The dataset comprised deeply sampled blood TCRbeta repertoires from subjects exposed to, actively infected with, or recovered from COVID-19. A freely available public database, intended as a resource for researchers studying the immune response to SARS-CoV-2, is where the repertoires were released. Samples came from the ongoing ImmuneRACE study (first 160 participants) plus 1,254 subjects from 6 global collaborators. Sample metadata almost always included a de-identified subject ID, COVID-19 status, age in years and sex. Where HLA class I and class II types were available, the types were taken from metadata supplied by the sample provider, not from assay-based typing. General conclusions and limits of the study: The quantity of clinical and demographic metadata differed by source and by participant and was supplied without curation.

The sequence is built from TRBV7-2 and TRBJ1-3, with TRBD1 perhaps the D gene, on 5 matching bases. This receptor was identified in a middle-aged man with acute or convalescent COVID-19. Sequencing was performed on peripheral blood. The CDR3 protein: CASSLGGGRGGNTIYF. The DNA sequence follows: TGTGCCAGCAGCTTAGGTGGGGGGAGAGGAGGAAACACCATATATTTT.